Following are 14 T cell receptor beta chains from one sample sequenced in a study of follicular helper T cells after annual influenza vaccination. Sample time point: 2015-2016 season, pre-vaccination. Clones were read by immunoSEQ multiplex PCR, and TCRdb kept only the in-frame ones, dropping some. Here the sample spans fewer than 9,500 clones, 70% to 90% being singletons. Sample: CXCR5+ CD38- circulating T follicular helper cells from blood, taken on the day of influenza vaccination. This sample's subset: circulating Tfh, non-naive CD4+CXCR5+PD-1+ (ICOS+CD38+ or ICOS-CD38-). The receptors originated from an adult who received the influenza vaccine.

V and J are TRBV5-4 and TRBJ2-1, with a weak D call TRBD2 (7 bases). Trimming removed 7 bases at V and 7 bases at J, with 21 bases between. CDR1 is SGHNT and CDR2 is YYREEE in the germline V gene (reference sequence). CDR3 length equals 15 residues. Here the CDR3 reads CASATGGPFGNEQFF. CDR3 coding DNA: TGTGCCAGCGCAACCGGGGGGCCTTTTGGGAATGAGCAGTTCTTC.

J is TRBJ2-7 and V is TRBV6-5, with 7 nucleotides matching TRBD2. The CDR3 contains 15 residues. Trimming at V came to 6 bases and at J to 0 bases, leaving 8 bases not matched to a gene. Germline-derived CDR1 and CDR2 are MNHEY and SVGAGI. The CDR3 bases are TGTGCCAGCAGGGTGGGACTAAGCGCCTCCTACGAGCAGTACTTC. Amino acid sequence: CASRVGLSASYEQYF.

The chain has TRBV6-5 and TRBJ1-2, with a weak D call TRBD1 (6 bases). Trimming cost V 6 bases and J 8 bases, with 19 bases left between them. The CDR3 runs 14 residues. In germline, CDR1 is MNHEY, CDR2 SVGAGI. The CDR3 bases are TGTGCCAGCAGGAATACAGGGTCAGGGGAAGGCTACACCTTC. It codes for CASRNTGSGEGYTF.

The rearrangement joins TRBV19 to TRBJ1-3; D is undetermined. CDR1 is LNHDA and CDR2 is SQIVND in the germline V gene (reference sequence). CDR3 length: 16 residues. Trimming stripped 5 bases from V and 0 bases from J, with 14 bases between. CDR3: CASSFGRQSSGNTIYF. As DNA, the CDR3 is TGTGCCAGTAGTTTTGGGAGGCAGAGCTCTGGAAACACCATATATTTT.

The CDR3 sequence: CASSPILTSSYNEQFF. CDR3 nucleotide sequence: TGTGCCAGCAGCCCTATTCTGACTAGCAGCTACAATGAGCAGTTCTTC. This chain links TRBV7-7 with TRBJ2-1, with TRBD2 matching over 7 bases. V was pared by 5 bases and J by 3 bases, with 10 bases of the junction left unmatched. The germline gives CDR1 SSHAT, CDR2 FNYEAQ (reference sequence). This CDR3 contains 16 residues.

The J gene is TRBJ1-3, the V gene TRBV5-5; TRBD1 might be the D (5 bases). Germline V gives CDR1 SGHKS, CDR2 YYEKEE (reference sequence). This CDR3 contains 15 residues. Trimming shortened V by 2 bases and J by 3 bases, and 12 bases separated the two germline ends. The CDR3 spells CASSFRRDLGNTIYF. The CDR3 coding sequence is TGTGCCAGCAGCTTCCGCCGGGACCTTGGAAACACCATATATTTT. Variable domain in full (rest from reference TRBV5-5 and TRBJ1-3): DAGVTQSPTHLIKTRGQQVTLRCSPISGHKSVSWYQQVLGQGPQFIFQYYEKEERGRGNFPDRFSARQFPNYSSELNVNALLLGDSALYLCASSFRRDLGNTIYFGEGSWLTVV.

J is TRBJ1-3 and V is TRBV6-1; D is possibly TRBD1 (5 bases). V lost 6 bases, J lost 9 bases, and 15 bases lay in between. The CDR3 sequence is 13 residues long. Germline V gives CDR1 MNHNS, CDR2 SASEGT. The CDR3 reads CASSTGPTGTIYF. Written as DNA, the CDR3 is TGTGCCAGCAGCACGGGACCCACAGGCACCATATATTTT.

With respect to this clone: Because it lacks the conserved phenylalanine or tryptophan at the end, this CDR3 is likely a read error. The DNA is left out, because the CDR3 cannot be placed on it with certainty; the CDR3 is given as TCRdb lists it. This chain connects TRBV6-5 to TRBJ1-3; no DNA check was done on the table's D call, TRBD1. The CDR3 totals 9 residues, both ends included. Germline V CDR1 and CDR2: MNHEY, SVGAGI. This CDR3 reads CASSPPVNM.

This sequence joins TRBV2 and TRBJ1-1; D is perhaps TRBD1 (6 bases). Deletions cut 6 bases from V and 8 bases from J, with 10 bases between. The CDR3 has 11 residues. The V gene's germline CDR1 is SNHLY and CDR2 FYNNEI. As DNA, the CDR3 is TGTGCCAGCAGGGACAGAATAGAAGCTTTCTTT. This codes for CASRDRIEAFF.

The chain couples TRBV7-8 to TRBJ1-2; D is possibly TRBD1 (5 bases). Trimming removed 0 bases at V and 3 bases at J, with 5 bases between. This CDR3 is built from 13 residues. The V gene's germline CDR1 is SGHVS and CDR2 FQNEAQ. This chain's CDR3 is CASSLAGDYGYTF. CDR3 DNA: TGTGCCAGCAGCTTAGCAGGGGACTATGGCTACACCTTC.

This chain joins TRBV5-4 and TRBJ1-1; the match to TRBD1 covers 10 bases. Germline CDR1 reads SGHNT; CDR2 reads YYREEE (reference sequence). V dropped 4 bases and J dropped 3; count of bases not matched to a gene: 6. The CDR3 runs to 15 residues. This CDR3 is CASSMTGTGDTEAFF. In DNA, the CDR3 is TGTGCCAGCAGCATGACCGGGACAGGGGACACTGAAGCTTTCTTT.

This chain connects TRBV5-1 to TRBJ1-1; a possible D gene is TRBD1 (5 bases). Trimming removed 0 bases from V and 3 bases from J, with 12 bases in between. Looked up from germline, CDR1 is SGHRS and CDR2 is YFSETQ. The CDR3 spans 15 residues. CDR3 DNA sequence: TGCGCCAGCAGCTTGGTCGGGGGGTTCGACACTGAAGCTTTCTTT. Translation: CASSLVGGFDTEAFF.

This sequence joins TRBV7-9 and TRBJ2-2, with D perhaps matching TRBD2 (5 bases). Deletions cut 11 bases from V and 5 bases from J, with 12 bases between. The CDR3 loop spans 12 amino acids. Germline values: CDR1 SEHNR, CDR2 FQNEAQ (reference sequence). This CDR3 reads CAVGSGTGELFF. CDR3 coding DNA: TGTGCCGTCGGTTCGGGGACCGGGGAGCTGTTTTTT.

The chain carries TRBV11-2 and TRBJ1-2; D not certain. CDR1 is SGHAT, CDR2 FQNNGV, per germline. Trimming removed 5 bases from V and 2 bases from J, with 9 bases in between. This CDR3 is built from 13 residues. CDR3 loop: CASSPQANYGYTF. As DNA, the CDR3 is TGTGCCAGCAGCCCCCAGGCGAACTATGGCTACACCTTC.